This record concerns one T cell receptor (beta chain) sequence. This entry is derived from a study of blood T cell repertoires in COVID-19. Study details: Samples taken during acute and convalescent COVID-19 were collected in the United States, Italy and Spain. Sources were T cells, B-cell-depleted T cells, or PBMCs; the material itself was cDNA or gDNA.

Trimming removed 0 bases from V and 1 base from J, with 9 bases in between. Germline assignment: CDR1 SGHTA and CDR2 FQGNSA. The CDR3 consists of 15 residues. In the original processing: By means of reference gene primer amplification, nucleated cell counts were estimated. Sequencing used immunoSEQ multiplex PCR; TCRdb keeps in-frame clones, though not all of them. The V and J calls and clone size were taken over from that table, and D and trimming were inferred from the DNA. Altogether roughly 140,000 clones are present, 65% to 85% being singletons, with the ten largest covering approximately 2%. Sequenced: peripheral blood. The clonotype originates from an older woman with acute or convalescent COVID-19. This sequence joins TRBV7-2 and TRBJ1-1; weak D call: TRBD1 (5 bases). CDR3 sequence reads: CASSLAAGTNTEAFF. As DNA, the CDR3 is TGTGCCAGCAGCTTAGCTGCGGGGACGAACACTGAAGCTTTCTTT.